This entry features one T cell receptor (beta chain) sequence. Contact with a PCR-confirmed or clinician-diagnosed COVID-19 case occurred within 2 weeks of entry. This sample stems from a study of blood T cell repertoires in COVID-19. Overall study: The United States, Italy and Spain were the sources of the acute and convalescent COVID-19 samples. The cDNA or gDNA used as material had been derived from T cells, B-cell-depleted T cells, or PBMCs.

Germline V gene data show CDR1 as MNHNY and CDR2 as SVGAGI (reference sequence). The CDR3 sequence is 14 residues long. The germline V and J ends were trimmed by 5 bases and 3 bases, with 12 bases remaining between them. In the original workflow: Amplification with reference gene primers provided the estimates of nucleated cell counts. TCRdb keeps only in-frame clones here, not all; method: immunoSEQ multiplex PCR. D and trimming come from the DNA, and the V and J calls and clone size come from that table. Among 200,000 to 250,000 clones listed, 90% were seen once. Material for sequencing was PBMCs or T cells enriched from blood (not recorded which). The J gene is TRBJ2-3, the V gene TRBV6-6; D might be TRBD1 (6 bases). The TCR sequence derives from a young man who had been exposed to COVID-19. CDR3 protein: CASSQYRETDTQYF. As DNA, the CDR3 is TGTGCCAGCAGTCAGTACAGGGAGACAGATACGCAGTATTTT.